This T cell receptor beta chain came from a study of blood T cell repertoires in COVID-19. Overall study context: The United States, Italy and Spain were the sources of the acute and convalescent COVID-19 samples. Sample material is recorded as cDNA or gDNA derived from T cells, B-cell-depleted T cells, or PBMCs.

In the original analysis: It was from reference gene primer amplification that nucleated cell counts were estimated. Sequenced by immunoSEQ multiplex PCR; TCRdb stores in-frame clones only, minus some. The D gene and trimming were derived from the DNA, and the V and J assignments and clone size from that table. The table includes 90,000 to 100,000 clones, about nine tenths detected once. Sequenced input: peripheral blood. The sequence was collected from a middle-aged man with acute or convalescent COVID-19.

The CDR3: CASSFEDGYTF. The CDR3 DNA reads as TGTGCCAGCAGCTTTGAGGATGGCTACACCTTC. The chain carries TRBV11-3 and TRBJ1-2; D is undetermined. Germline assignment: CDR1 SGHNT and CDR2 YENEEA. The CDR3 sequence is 11 residues long. The germline V and J ends were trimmed by 3 bases and 6 bases, with 5 bases remaining between them.